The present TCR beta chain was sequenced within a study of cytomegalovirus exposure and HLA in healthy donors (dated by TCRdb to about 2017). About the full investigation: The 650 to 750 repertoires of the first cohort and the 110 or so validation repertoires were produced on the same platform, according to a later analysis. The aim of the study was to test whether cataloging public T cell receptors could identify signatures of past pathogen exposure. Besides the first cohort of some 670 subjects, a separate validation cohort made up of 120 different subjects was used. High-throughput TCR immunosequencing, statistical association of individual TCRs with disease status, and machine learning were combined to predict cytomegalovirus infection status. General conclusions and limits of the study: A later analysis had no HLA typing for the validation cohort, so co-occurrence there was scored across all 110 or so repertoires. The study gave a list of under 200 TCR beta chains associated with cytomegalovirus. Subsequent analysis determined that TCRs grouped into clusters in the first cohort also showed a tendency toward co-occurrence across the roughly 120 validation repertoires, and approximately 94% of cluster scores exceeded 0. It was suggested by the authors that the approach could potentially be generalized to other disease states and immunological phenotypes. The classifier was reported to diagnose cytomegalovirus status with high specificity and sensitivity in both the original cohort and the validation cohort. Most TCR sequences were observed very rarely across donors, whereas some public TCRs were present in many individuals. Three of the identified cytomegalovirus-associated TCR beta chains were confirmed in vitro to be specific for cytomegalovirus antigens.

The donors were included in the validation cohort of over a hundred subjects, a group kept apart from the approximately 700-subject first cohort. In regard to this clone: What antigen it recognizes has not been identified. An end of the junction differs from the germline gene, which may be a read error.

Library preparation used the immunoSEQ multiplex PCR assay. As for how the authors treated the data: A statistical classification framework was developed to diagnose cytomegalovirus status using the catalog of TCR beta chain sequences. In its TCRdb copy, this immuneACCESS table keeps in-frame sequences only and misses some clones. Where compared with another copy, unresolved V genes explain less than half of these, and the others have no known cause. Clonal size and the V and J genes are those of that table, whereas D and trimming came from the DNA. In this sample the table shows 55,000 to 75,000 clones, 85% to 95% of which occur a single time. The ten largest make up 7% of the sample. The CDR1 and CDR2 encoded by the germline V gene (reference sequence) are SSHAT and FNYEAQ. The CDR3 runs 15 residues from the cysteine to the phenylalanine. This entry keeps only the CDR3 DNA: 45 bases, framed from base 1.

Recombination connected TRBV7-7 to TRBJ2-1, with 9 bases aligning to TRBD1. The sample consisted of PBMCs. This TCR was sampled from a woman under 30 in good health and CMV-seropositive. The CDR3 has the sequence CASKFRDREYNEQFF. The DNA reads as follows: TGTGCTAGCAAATTCCGGGACAGGGAGTACAATGAGCAGTTCTTC.